Below, 18 T cell receptor beta chains from the same sample are listed, as sequenced in a study of control samples from healthy donors and cancer patients. The protocol was immunoSEQ multiplex PCR, while the TCRdb copy is restricted to in-frame clones and leaves out a portion. The data contain tens of thousands of clones, about 90% of them seen just once; the ten biggest clones take up 1.5% to 2%. Sequencing was carried out using PBMCs. The receptors come from a woman aged 60-75 years with head and neck cancer.

V usage is TRBV30 and J usage is TRBJ2-3, with TRBD2 matching over 10 bases. The V gene end was trimmed by 4 bases and the J gene end by 6 bases; junction bases not matched to a gene: 7. The CDR3 is made up of 14 amino acids. The germline gives CDR1 GTSNPN, CDR2 SVGIG (reference sequence). The CDR3 sequence is CAWTGSGRWDTQYF. For the CDR3, the DNA is TGTGCCTGGACTGGTAGCGGGAGGTGGGATACGCAGTATTTT.

The J gene is TRBJ1-6, the V gene TRBV16; 12 bases align to TRBD1. The CDR3 length is 17 residues. V dropped 5 bases and J dropped 7; count of bases not matched to a gene: 9. Germline CDR1 reads KGHSY; CDR2 reads FQNENV. The chain's CDR3 is CASSAAGTGGTNSPLHF. Written as DNA, the CDR3 is TGTGCCAGCAGCGCCGCCGGGACAGGGGGCACGAATTCACCCCTCCACTTT.

CDR3 in amino acids: CASSLGLAGGEQYF. DNA of the CDR3: TGCGCCAGCAGCTTGGGACTAGCGGGAGGCGAGCAGTACTTC. The rearrangement joins TRBV5-1 to TRBJ2-7, with 13 bases fitting TRBD2. Germline loops: CDR1 SGHRS, CDR2 YFSETQ. The CDR3 contains 14 residues. J was trimmed by 6 bases and V by 0 bases; bases with no gene match: 0.

The chain has TRBV4-2 and TRBJ2-1, with D uncertain. The ends were cut back, 0 bases at V and 12 bases at J, with 12 bases in the middle. The germline V gene encodes CDR1 LGHNA and CDR2 YNFKEQ. CDR3 length: 13 amino acids. Here the CDR3 DNA reads TGTGCCAGCAGCCAAGATCATCCGGAGCCGCAGTTCTTC. Amino acids: CASSQDHPEPQFF.

The chain couples TRBV3-1 (or the pseudogene TRBV3-2) to TRBJ1-1; TRBD1 is a possible D gene (5 bases). V lost 4 bases, J lost 0 bases, and 9 bases lay in between. CDR3 length: 14 residues. Germline values: CDR1 LGHDT, CDR2 YNNKEL (reference sequence). The CDR3 nucleotides are TGTGCCAGCAGCCGGGGCAGACTGAACACTGAAGCTTTCTTT. It translates to CASSRGRLNTEAFF.

The genes are TRBV19 and TRBJ1-5; tentative D call: TRBD1 (5 bases). Trimming took 4 bases from V and 0 from J, leaving 13 bases between them. Germline V gene lookup returns CDR1 LNHDA and CDR2 SQIVND (reference sequence). CDR3 length: 16 residues. In nucleotides, the CDR3 is TGTGCCAGTAGTAGAGCGATGGACACTAGCAATCAGCCCCAGCATTTT. As protein: CASSRAMDTSNQPQHF.

This clone was picked up one time. V usage is TRBV19 and J usage is TRBJ2-2; D not certain. Trimming stripped 5 bases from V and 4 bases from J, with 11 bases between. Germline values: CDR1 LNHDA, CDR2 SQIVND (reference sequence). The CDR3 runs to 14 residues. CDR3 coding DNA: TGTGCCAGTAGTCCTAGAATATCCACCGGGGAGCTGTTTTTT. Amino acids: CASSPRISTGELFF.

The sample holds one count of this clone. The chain has TRBV14 and TRBJ2-1; 13 bases fit TRBD2. The CDR3 is made up of 17 amino acids. The J segment lost 2 bases and the V segment lost 0 bases, leaving 1 base of the junction unmatched. From germline, CDR1 is SGHDN and CDR2 FVKESK. The CDR3 DNA reads TGTGCCAGCAGCCAAGATGGACTAGCGGGGGCCTACAATGAGCAGTTCTTC. This translates into CASSQDGLAGAYNEQFF.

The chain uses TRBV4-1 and TRBJ2-2; the match to TRBD2 covers 13 bases. Per germline, CDR1 MGHRA and CDR2 YSYEKL. The ends lost 1 base at V and 3 bases at J; junction bases unmatched: 5. There are 18 residues in the CDR3. The CDR3 is CASSQVETSGRYTGELFF. The CDR3 bases are TGCGCCAGCAGCCAAGTAGAGACTAGCGGGAGGTACACCGGGGAGCTGTTTTTT.

This clone has only one observation. The V call is TRBV7-3, the J call TRBJ2-7; 10 nucleotides align to TRBD2. Trimming removed 5 bases from V and 6 bases from J; junction bases left unmatched: 10. CDR3 length: 15 amino acids. Germline lookup yields CDR1 SGHTA and CDR2 FQGTGA. CDR3 sequence (DNA): TGTGCCAGCAGCGAAAGCGGGAGGGCCAGAGGCGAGCAGTACTTC. It yields the protein CASSESGRARGEQYF.

The chain carries TRBV28 and TRBJ1-6; D is perhaps TRBD1 (6 bases). Germline V lookup: CDR1 MDHEN, CDR2 SYDVKM. The V end lost 6 bases, the J end lost 16 bases, and 19 bases lay between the germline ends. The CDR3 consists of 13 residues. The CDR3 DNA reads TGTGCCAGCAGCTACCGACAGGCTAGTTCTCTCCACTTT. Its protein product is CASSYRQASSLHF. Variable domain in full (rest from reference TRBV28 and TRBJ1-6): DVKVTQSSRYLVKRTGEKVFLECVQDMDHENMFWYRQDPGLGLRLIYFSYDVKMKEKGDIPEGYSVSREKKERFSLILESASTNQTSMYLCASSYRQASSLHFGNGTRLTVT.

The chain combines TRBV9 with TRBJ2-2; D not certain. Germline CDR1 and CDR2: SGDLS and YYNGEE. With 0 bases removed from V and 2 bases from J, the gap between germline ends came to 8 bases. This CDR3 region has 15 residues. The CDR3 DNA sequence: TGTGCCAGCAGCGTAGCCGGCCAAAACACCGGGGAGCTGTTTTTT. It encodes CASSVAGQNTGELFF.

This clone occurred once. The rearrangement joins TRBV7-8 to TRBJ2-3, with D hard to call. The CDR3 spans 14 residues. Trimming removed 0 bases from V and 5 bases from J, with 9 bases in between. Per germline, CDR1 SGHVS and CDR2 FQNEAQ. CDR3 DNA: TGTGCCAGCAGCTTAGCCCAAACCTTAGATACGCAGTATTTT. This translates into CASSLAQTLDTQYF.

V gene TRBV27 combines with J gene TRBJ1-6, with 8 nucleotides matching TRBD1. The germline V gene encodes CDR1 MNHEY and CDR2 SMNVEV (reference sequence). V was clipped by 6 bases and J by 9 bases; unmatched bases: 7. The CDR3 contains 14 residues. Here the CDR3 reads CASRSRGQGSPLHF. The CDR3 DNA follows: TGTGCCAGCAGGAGCAGGGGGCAGGGTTCACCCCTCCACTTT.

The chain carries TRBV7-9 and TRBJ2-1; D gene ambiguous. The CDR3 runs 12 residues. The germline V gene encodes CDR1 SEHNR and CDR2 FQNEAQ (reference sequence). V shed 3 bases and J shed 7 bases, with 7 bases lying between them. The CDR3 DNA reads as TGTGCCAGCAGCTTGGCGGCTAATGAGCAGTTCTTC. This codes for CASSLAANEQFF.

V gene TRBV14 combines with J gene TRBJ2-1; D possibly matches TRBD1 or TRBD2 (5 bases each). Trimming removed 4 bases from V and 3 bases from J, with 13 bases in between. CDR3 length: 15 amino acids. Germline values: CDR1 SGHDN, CDR2 FVKESK. The DNA for the CDR3 is TGTGCCAGCAGCCGACTCAGGGAGATCTACAATGAGCAGTTCTTC. Protein: CASSRLREIYNEQFF.

V is TRBV5-1 and J is TRBJ2-5; TRBD1 matches 8 bases. V was clipped by 0 bases and J by 5 bases; unmatched bases: 9. Germline V CDR1 and CDR2: SGHRS, YFSETQ. The CDR3 length is 16 residues. The CDR3 DNA is TGCGCCAGCAGCTTGGCAGGGGGCGCAGTTGTGGAGACCCAGTACTTC. Its protein is CASSLAGGAVVETQYF.

V and J are TRBV29-1 and TRBJ2-1; 10 bases line up with TRBD2. The CDR3 extends over 16 amino acids. Unmatched junction bases numbered 16, after V lost 6 bases and J lost 8 bases. The germline V gene encodes CDR1 SQVTM and CDR2 ANQGSEA. The DNA of the CDR3 is TGCAGCGTAGACCAATCCGGGACTAGCGAGAGTCATGAGCAGTTCTTC. Encoded protein: CSVDQSGTSESHEQFF.